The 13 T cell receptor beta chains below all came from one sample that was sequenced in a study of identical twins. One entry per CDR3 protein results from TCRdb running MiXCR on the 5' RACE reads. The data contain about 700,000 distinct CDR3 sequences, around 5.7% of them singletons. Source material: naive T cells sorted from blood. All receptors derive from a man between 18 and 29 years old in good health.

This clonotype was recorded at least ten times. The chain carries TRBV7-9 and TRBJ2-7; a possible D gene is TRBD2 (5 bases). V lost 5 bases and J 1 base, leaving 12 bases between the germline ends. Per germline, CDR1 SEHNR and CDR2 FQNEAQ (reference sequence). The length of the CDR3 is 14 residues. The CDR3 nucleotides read TGTGCCAGCAGCCGGGATAGGAGATCCTACGAGCAGTACGTC. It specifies CASSRDRRSYEQYV.

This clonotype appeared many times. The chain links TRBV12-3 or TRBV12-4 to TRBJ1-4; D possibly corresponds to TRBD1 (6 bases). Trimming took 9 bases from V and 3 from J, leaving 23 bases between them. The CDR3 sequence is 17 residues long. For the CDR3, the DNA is TGTGCCAGTCAACGATGGGGAACAGGGCGGTCTAATGAAAAACTGTTTTTT. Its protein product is CASQRWGTGRSNEKLFF.

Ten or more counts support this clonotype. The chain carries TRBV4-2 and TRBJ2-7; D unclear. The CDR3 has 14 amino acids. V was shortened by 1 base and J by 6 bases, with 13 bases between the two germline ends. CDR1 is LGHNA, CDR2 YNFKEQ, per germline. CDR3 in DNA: TGTGCCAGCAGCCAAGTAGTTGGGATCCGCGAGCAGTACTTC. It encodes CASSQVVGIREQYF.

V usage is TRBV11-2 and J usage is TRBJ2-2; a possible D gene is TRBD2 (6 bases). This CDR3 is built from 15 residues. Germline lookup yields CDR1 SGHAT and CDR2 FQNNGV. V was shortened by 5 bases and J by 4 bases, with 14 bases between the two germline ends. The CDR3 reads CASSRDWTITGELFF. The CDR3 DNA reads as TGTGCCAGCAGCCGGGACTGGACCATCACCGGGGAGCTGTTTTTT.

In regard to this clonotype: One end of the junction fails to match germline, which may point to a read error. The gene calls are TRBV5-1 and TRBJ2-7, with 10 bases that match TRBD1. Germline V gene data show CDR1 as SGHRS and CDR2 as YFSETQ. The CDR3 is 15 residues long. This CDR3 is CASSYTGTGDRAGDF. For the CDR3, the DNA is TGCGCCAGCAGCTATACCGGGACAGGGGATCGAGCGGGAGACTTC. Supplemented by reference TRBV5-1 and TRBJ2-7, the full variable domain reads KAGVTQTPRYLIKTRGQQVTLSCSPISGHRSVSWYQQTPGQGLQFLFEYFSETQRNKGNFPGRFSGRQFSNSRSEMNVSTLELGDSALYLCASSYTGTGDRAGDFGPGTRLTVT.

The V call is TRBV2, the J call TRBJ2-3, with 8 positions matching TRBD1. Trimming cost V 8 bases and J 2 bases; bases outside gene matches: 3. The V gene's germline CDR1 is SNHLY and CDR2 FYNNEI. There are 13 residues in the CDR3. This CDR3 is CASAGQDTDTQYF. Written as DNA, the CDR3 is TGTGCCAGCGCGGGACAGGACACAGATACGCAGTATTTT.

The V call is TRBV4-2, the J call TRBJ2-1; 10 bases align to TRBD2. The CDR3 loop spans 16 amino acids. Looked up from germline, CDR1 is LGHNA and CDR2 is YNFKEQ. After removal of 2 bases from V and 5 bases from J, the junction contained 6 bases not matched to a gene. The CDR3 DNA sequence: TGTGCCAGCAGCCAATCGACTAGCGGGTGGAACAATGAGCAGTTCTTC. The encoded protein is CASSQSTSGWNNEQFF.

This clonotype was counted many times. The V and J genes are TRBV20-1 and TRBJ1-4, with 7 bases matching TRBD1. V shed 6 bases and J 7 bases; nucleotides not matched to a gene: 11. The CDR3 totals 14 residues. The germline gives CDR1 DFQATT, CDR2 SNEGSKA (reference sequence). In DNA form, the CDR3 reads TGCAGTGCACTTCACAGGGGCGGGGGTGAAAAACTGTTTTTT. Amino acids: CSALHRGGGEKLFF.

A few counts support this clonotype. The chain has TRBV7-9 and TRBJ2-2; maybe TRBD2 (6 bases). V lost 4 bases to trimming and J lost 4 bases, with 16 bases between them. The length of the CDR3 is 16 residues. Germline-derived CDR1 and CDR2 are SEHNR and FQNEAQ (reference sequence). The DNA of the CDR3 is TGTGCCAGCAGCTCACCGGGACTCCGGGGCACCGGGGAGCTGTTTTTT. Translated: CASSSPGLRGTGELFF.

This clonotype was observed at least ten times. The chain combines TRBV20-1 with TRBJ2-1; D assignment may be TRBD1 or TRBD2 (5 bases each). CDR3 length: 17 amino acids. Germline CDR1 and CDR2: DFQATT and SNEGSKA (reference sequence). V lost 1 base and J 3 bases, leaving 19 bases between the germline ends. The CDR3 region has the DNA TGCAGTGCTAGAGGGGACCCCACGACGGCACACTACAATGAGCAGTTCTTC. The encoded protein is CSARGDPTTAHYNEQFF.

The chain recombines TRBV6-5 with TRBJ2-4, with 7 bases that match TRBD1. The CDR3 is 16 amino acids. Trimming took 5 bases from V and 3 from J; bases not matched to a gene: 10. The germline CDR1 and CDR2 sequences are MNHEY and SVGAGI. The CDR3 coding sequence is TGTGCCAGCAGTACTACCTCGACAGGGTACAAAAACATTCAGTACTTC. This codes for CASSTTSTGYKNIQYF.

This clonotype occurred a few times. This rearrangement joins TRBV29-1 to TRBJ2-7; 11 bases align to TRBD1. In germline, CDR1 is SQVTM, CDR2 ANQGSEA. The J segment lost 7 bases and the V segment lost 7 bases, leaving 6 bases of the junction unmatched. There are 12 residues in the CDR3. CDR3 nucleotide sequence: TGCAGCGCCGGACAGGGGGCGGGGGAGCAGTACTTC. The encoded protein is CSAGQGAGEQYF.

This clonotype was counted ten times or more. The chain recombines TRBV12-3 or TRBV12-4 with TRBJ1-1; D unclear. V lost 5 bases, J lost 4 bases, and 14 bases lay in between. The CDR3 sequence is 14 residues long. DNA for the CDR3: TGTGCCAGCAGTCCGACCCCGGGGAGCACTGAAGCTTTCTTT. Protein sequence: CASSPTPGSTEAFF.